Reported below is one T cell receptor (beta chain). Noted time point: pre-treatment baseline. V lost 0 bases and J 4 bases, leaving 11 bases between the germline ends. The CDR3 consists of 15 residues. CDR1 and CDR2 (germline): SGHRS, YFSETQ. The assay was immunoSEQ multiplex PCR, and TCRdb's table has in-frame clones only and misses some. The sample has 15,000 to 20,000 clones, 91% seen once. The data stem from a study of blood T cell dynamics during melanoma immunotherapy. This clonotype was obtained from a human donor with melanoma. The sequencing here drew on blood, taken from a patient treated with checkpoint blockade. V and J are TRBV5-1 and TRBJ2-1; a possible D gene is TRBD1 (6 bases). The CDR3: CASSLAGRGYNEQFF. The CDR3 bases are TGCGCCAGCAGCTTGGCGGGCAGGGGATACAATGAGCAGTTCTTC.